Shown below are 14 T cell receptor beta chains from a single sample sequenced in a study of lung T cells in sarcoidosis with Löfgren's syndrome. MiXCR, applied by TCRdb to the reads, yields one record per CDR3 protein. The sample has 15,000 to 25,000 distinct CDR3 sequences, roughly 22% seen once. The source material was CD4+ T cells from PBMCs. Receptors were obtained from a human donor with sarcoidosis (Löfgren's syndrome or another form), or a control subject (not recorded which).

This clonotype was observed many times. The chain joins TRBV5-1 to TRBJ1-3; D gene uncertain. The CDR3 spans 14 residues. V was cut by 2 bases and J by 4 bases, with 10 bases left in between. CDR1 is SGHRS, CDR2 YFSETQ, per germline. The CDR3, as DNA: TGCGCCAGCAGCTTTACATCCCAGGGAAACACCATATATTTT. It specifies CASSFTSQGNTIYF.

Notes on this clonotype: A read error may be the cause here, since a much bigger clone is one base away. CDR3 DNA sequence: TGTGCCAGCGGAGAGTACAGGGGTGGCCAAGAGACCCAGTACTTC. It translates to CASGEYRGGQETQYF. This sequence joins TRBV12-3 or TRBV12-4 and TRBJ2-5; 7 nucleotides match TRBD1. This CDR3 contains 15 residues. V shed 8 bases and J 1 base; nucleotides not matched to a gene: 10.

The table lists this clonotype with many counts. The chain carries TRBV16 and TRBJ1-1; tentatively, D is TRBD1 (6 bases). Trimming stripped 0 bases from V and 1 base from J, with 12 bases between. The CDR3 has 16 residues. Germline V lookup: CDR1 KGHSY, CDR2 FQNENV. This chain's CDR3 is CASSQSFGRGNTEAFF. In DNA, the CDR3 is TGTGCCAGCAGCCAATCCTTTGGCAGGGGGAACACTGAAGCTTTCTTT.

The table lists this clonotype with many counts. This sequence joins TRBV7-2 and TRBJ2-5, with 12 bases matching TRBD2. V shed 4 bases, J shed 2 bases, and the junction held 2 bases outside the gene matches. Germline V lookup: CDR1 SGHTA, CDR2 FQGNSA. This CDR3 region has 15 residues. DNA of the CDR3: TGTGCCAGCAGCTCCGGACTAGCGGGACAAGAGACCCAGTACTTC. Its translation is CASSSGLAGQETQYF.

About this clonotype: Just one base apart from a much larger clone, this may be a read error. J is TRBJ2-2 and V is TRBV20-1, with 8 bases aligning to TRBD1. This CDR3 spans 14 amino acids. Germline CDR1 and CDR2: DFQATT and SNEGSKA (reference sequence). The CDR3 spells CSAEDRARTGGLFF. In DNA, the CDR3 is TGCAGTGCTGAGGACAGGGCCAGGACCGGGGGGCTGTTTTTT.

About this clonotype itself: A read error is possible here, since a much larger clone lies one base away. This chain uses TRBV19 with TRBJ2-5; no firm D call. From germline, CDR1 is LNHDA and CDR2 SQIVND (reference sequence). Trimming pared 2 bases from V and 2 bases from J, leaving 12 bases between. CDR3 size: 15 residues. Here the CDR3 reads CASSIPLGNQETQYF. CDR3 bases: TGTGCCAGTAGTATACCCCTGGGTAATCAAGAGACCCAGTACTTC.

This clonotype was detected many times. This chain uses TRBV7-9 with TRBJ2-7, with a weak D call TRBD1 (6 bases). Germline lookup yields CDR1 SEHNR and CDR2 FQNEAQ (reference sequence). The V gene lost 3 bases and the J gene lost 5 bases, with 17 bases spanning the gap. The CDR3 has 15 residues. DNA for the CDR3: TGTGCCAGCAGCTTTGGTGGACAGACTCGGCACGAGCAGTACTTC. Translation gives CASSFGGQTRHEQYF.

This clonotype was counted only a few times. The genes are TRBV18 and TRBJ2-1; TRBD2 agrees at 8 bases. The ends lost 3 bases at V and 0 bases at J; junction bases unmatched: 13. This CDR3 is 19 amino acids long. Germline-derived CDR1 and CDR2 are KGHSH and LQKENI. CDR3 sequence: CASSPTFLSGSGSYNEQFF. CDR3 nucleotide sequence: TGTGCCAGCTCACCCACATTTCTAAGCGGGAGCGGCTCCTACAATGAGCAGTTCTTC.

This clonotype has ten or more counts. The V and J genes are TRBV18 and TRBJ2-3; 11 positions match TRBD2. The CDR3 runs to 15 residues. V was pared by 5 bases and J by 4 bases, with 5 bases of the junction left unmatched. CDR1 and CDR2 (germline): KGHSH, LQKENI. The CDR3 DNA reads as TGTGCCAGCTCATTAGCGGGAGGGCCCGCAGATACGCAGTATTTT. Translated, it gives CASSLAGGPADTQYF.

CDR3 in amino acids: CASRGQGIYGYTF. DNA for the CDR3: TGTGCCAGCAGGGGACAGGGGATCTATGGCTACACCTTC. The rearrangement uses TRBV28 and TRBJ1-2; 10 bases match TRBD1. This CDR3 is built from 13 residues. Trimming at V came to 6 bases and at J to 4 bases, leaving 2 bases not matched to a gene. CDR1 is MDHEN and CDR2 is SYDVKM in the germline V gene.

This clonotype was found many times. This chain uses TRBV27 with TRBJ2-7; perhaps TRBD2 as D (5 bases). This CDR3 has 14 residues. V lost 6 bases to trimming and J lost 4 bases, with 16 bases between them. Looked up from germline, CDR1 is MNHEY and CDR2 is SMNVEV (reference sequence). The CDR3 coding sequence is TGTGCCAGCAGACTTCAAGGACTTGAATACGAGCAGTACTTC. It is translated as CASRLQGLEYEQYF.

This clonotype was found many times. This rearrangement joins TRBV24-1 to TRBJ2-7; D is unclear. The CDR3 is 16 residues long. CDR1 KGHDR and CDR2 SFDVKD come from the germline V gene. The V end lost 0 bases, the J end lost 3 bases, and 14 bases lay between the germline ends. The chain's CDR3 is CATSDLNPQASYEQYF. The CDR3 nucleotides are TGTGCCACCAGTGATTTGAACCCCCAGGCCAGCTACGAGCAGTACTTC.

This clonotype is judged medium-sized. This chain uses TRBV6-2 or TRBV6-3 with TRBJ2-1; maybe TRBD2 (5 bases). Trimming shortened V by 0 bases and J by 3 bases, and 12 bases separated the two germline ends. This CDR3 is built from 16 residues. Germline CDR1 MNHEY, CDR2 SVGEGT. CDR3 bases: TGTGCCAGCAGTTACTCGATACCGGGGAACTACAATGAGCAGTTCTTC. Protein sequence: CASSYSIPGNYNEQFF.

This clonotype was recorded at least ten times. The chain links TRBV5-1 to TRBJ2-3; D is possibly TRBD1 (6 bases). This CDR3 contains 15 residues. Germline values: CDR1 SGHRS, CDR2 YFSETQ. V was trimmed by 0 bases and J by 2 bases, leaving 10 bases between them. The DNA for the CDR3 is TGCGCCAGCAGCTTGGGGACAGCCACCACAGATACGCAGTATTTT. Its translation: CASSLGTATTDTQYF.